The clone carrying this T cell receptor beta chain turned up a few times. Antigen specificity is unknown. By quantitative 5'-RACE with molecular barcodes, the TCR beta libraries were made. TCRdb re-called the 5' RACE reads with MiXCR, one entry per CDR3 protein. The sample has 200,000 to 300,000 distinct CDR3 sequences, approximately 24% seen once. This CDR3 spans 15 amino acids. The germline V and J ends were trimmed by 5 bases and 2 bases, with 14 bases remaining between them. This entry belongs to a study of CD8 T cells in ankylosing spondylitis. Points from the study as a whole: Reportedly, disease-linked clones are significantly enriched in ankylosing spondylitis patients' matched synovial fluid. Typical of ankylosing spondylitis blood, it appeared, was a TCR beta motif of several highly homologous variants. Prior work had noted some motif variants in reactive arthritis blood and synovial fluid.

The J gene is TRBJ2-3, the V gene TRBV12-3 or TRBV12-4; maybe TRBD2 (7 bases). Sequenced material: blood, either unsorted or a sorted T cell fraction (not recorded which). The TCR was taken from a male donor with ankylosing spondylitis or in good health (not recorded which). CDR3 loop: CASSPQGGATDTQYF. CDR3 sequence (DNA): TGTGCCAGCAGTCCACAAGGGGGGGCCACAGATACGCAGTATTTT.